This T cell receptor beta chain was obtained from a study of T-cell memory formation after mild COVID-19. Study overall: Across donors, TCR clusters were largely donor specific. Study-wide points: CD4+ contracting clones were mainly CM and EM; CD8+ ones, EMRA. Second-wave clones with a day 37 peak had unconfirmed SARS-CoV-2 specificity.

In regard to this clonotype: Its target is not known.

One entry per CDR3 protein results from TCRdb running MiXCR on the 5' RACE reads. The top ten clones hold roughly 21% of a sample with approximately 400,000 distinct CDR3 sequences, around 17% of them seen once. CDR1 SGHTA and CDR2 FQGNSA come from the germline V gene. Trimming took off 4 bases at V and 4 bases at J, with 15 bases between the two ends. The CDR3 has 15 amino acids. This TCR was recovered from a man between 18 and 35 years old who had mild COVID-19 (a few samples of this study predate the infection). Cell type and time point are not known. Specimen: PBMCs or a T cell subset sorted from them (not recorded which). V and J are TRBV7-2 and TRBJ2-3, with a tentative D call TRBD2 (6 bases). CDR3 in amino acids: CASSWLGEAADTQYF. CDR3 DNA sequence: TGTGCCAGCAGCTGGCTGGGGGAGGCCGCAGATACGCAGTATTTT. Combining the CDR3 with reference TRBV7-2 and TRBJ2-3 gives the whole variable domain GAGVSQSPSNKVTEKGKDVELRCDPISGHTALYWYRQSLGQGLEFLIYFQGNSAPDKSGLPSDRFSAERTGGSVSTLTIQRTQQEDSAVYLCASSWLGEAADTQYFGPGTRLTVL.